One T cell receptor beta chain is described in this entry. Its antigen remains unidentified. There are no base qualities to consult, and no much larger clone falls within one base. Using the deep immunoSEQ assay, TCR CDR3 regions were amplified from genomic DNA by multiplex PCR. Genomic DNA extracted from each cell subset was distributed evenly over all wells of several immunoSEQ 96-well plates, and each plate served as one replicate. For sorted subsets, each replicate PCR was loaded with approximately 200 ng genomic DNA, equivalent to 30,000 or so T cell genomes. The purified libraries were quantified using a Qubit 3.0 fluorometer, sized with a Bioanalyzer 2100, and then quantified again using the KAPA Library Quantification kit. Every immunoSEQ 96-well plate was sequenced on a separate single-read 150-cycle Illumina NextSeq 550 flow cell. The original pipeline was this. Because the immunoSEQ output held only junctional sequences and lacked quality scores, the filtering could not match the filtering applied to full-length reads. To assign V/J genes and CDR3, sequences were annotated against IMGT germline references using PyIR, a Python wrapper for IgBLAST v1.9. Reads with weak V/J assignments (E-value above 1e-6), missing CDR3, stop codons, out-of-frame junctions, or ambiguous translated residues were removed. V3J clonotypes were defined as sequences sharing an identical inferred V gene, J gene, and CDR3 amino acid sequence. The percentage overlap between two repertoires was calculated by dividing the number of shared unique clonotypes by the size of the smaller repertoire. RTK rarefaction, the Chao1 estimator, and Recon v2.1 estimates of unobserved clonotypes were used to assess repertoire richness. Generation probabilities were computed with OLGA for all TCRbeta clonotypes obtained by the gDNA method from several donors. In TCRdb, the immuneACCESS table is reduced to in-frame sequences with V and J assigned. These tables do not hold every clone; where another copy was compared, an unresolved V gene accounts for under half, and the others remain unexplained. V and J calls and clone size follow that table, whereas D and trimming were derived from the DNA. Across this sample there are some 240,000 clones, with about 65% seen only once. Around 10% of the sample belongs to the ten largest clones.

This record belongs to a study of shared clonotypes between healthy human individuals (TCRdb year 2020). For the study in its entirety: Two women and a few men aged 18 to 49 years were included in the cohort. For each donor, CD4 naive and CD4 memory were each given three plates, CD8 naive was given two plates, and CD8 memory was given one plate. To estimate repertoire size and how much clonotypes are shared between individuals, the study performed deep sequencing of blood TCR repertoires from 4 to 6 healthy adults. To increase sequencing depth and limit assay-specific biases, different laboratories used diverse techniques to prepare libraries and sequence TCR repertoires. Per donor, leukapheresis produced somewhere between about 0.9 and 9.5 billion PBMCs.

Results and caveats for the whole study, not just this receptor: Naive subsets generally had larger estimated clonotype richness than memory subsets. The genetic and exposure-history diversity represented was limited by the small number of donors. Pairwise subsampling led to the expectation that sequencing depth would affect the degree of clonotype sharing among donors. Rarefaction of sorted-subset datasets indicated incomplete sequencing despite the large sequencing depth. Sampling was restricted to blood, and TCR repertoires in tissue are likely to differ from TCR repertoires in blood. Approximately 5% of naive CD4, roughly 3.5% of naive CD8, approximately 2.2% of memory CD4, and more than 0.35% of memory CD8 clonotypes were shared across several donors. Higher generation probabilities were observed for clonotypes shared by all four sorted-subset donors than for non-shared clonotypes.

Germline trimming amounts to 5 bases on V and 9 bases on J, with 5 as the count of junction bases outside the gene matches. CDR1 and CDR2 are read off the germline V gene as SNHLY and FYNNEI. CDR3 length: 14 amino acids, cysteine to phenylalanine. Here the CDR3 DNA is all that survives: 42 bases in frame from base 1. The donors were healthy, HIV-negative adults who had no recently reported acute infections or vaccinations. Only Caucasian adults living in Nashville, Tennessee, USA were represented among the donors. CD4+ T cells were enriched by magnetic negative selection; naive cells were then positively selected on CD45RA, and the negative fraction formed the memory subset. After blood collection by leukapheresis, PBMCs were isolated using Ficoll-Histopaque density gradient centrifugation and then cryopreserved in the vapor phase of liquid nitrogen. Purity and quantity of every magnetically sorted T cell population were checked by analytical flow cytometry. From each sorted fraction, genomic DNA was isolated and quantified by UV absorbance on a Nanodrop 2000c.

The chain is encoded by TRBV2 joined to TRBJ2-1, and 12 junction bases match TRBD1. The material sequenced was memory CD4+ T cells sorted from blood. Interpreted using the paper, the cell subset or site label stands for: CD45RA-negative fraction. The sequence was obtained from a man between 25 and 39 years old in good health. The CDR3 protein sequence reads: CASSWGQGAFEQFF. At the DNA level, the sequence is TGTGCCAGCAGTTGGGGACAGGGGGCGTTTGAGCAGTTCTTC.